This T cell receptor beta chain came from a study of cytomegalovirus exposure and HLA in healthy donors. About the research overall: Genetic ancestry analysis placed about 80% of the roughly 400 donors that were genotyped in the Caucasian-associated cluster. Study-wide findings and caveats: Association of 17,000 or so TCR beta sequences with HLA alleles was found at 0.05 false discovery rate in a later analysis. Earlier analysis looked at TCR beta V segments, and most were productive about 90% or about 30% of the time. Upon later analysis, HLA-associated TCR beta chains proved more clonally expanded than other, equally common chains.

As regards this clone: The target antigen is unknown.

The PCR ran on 60 Vbeta and 13 Jbeta primers. Generated by immunoSEQ multiplex PCR, the TCRdb table keeps only in-frame clones and is missing some. Of about 240,000 clones in the sample, 82% were seen once. The CDR3 loop spans 16 amino acids. Trimming removed 4 bases from V and 8 bases from J; junction bases left unmatched: 12. The germline V gene has CDR1 SGHRS and CDR2 YFSETQ. The receptor's source is a woman in her forties in good health and CMV-seropositive. The V call is TRBV5-1, the J call TRBJ1-4; 9 positions match TRBD1. The sample consisted of PBMCs. The CDR3 coding sequence is TGCGCCAGCAGCCCAAACTCACAGGGGGCTGGGGAAAAACTGTTTTTT. Its protein is CASSPNSQGAGEKLFF.